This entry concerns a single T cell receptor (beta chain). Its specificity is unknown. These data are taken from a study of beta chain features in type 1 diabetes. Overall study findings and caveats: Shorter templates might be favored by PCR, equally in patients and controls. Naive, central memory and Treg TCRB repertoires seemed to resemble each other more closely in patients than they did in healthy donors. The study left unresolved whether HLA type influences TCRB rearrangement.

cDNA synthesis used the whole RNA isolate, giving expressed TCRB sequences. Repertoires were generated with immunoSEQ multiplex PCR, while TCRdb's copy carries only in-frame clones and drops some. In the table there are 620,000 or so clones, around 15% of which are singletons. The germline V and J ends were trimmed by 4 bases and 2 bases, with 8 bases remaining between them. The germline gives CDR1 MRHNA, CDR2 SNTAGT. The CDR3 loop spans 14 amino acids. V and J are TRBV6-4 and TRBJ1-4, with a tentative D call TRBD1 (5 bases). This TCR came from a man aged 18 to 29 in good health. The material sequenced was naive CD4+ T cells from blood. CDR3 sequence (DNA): TGTGCCAGCAGTGGAGGGGAGACTAATGAAAAACTGTTTTTT. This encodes CASSGGETNEKLFF.